Below, one TCR beta chain is given with its context. TCRdb's copy holds only in-frame clones and misses some; the assay was immunoSEQ multiplex PCR. Of some 70,000 clones listed, approximately 90% are singletons. These data come from a study of cytomegalovirus exposure and HLA in healthy donors. From the approximately 120-subject validation cohort, which was separate from the approximately 670-subject first cohort, the donors were drawn. The source is a woman under 30 in good health and CMV-seronegative. The sequencing input was PBMCs.

This CDR3 is CASALGGGYGYTF. The CDR3 nucleotides read TGTGCCAGCGCCCTGGGGGGGGGCTATGGCTACACCTTC. V usage is TRBV2 and J usage is TRBJ1-2; the D gene is possibly TRBD1 (5 bases). CDR3 length equals 13 residues. Germline V gives CDR1 SNHLY, CDR2 FYNNEI. The V end lost 8 bases, the J end lost 4 bases, and 14 bases lay between the germline ends.